This TCR beta chain was recorded in a study of cytomegalovirus exposure and HLA in healthy donors. Study results and caveats: In a later analysis, parvovirus B19, influenza, CMV and Epstein-Barr virus appeared linked to several top co-occurrence clusters. No immune exposure information besides CMV serostatus was available. TCR beta V- and J-gene trimming, according to a later analysis, was linked to a missense DCLRE1C variant.

About this clone: The target antigen is unknown.

Trimming cost V 4 bases and J 6 bases; bases outside gene matches: 10. CDR3 length: 16 residues. Germline-derived CDR1 and CDR2 are PRHDT and FYEKMQ (reference sequence). PCR was performed using 60 Vbeta and 13 Jbeta primers. Data came from immunoSEQ multiplex PCR; TCRdb stores just in-frame clones and leaves some out. This sample contains about 55,000 clones. J is TRBJ2-2 and V is TRBV13, with 8 bases matching TRBD1. The sample was PBMCs. The TCR comes from a man aged 50-60 years in good health and CMV-seropositive. The CDR3 loop is CASSSLPDRAPGELFF. The CDR3 DNA follows: TGTGCCAGCAGCTCCCTTCCGGACAGGGCCCCCGGGGAGCTGTTTTTT.